This T cell receptor (beta chain) derives from a study of cytomegalovirus exposure and HLA in healthy donors. Findings and caveats of the study: TCR association rates varied by HLA locus in a later analysis, with DRB1 highest and HLA-C lowest. Most CMV-associated TCR beta chains appeared HLA-restricted in a later analysis.

With 60 Vbeta and 13 Jbeta primers, the PCR was carried out. Assay used: immunoSEQ multiplex PCR; TCRdb lists only in-frame clones, some missing. The sample records 95,000 to 120,000 clones, 67% being singletons. As concerns this clone: What it binds is unknown.

This CDR3 has 15 amino acids. Germline CDR1 is MNHEY and CDR2 is SVGAGI. V was clipped by 5 bases and J by 6 bases; unmatched bases: 13. The chain combines TRBV6-5 with TRBJ2-7; 7 nucleotides align to TRBD1. The sequence was obtained from a young man in good health and CMV-seropositive. Material for sequencing was PBMCs. The CDR3 nucleotides are TGTGCCAGCAGTCACGCAACTGACAGGGCTGGCGAGCAGTACTTC. Amino acid sequence: CASSHATDRAGEQYF.